The entry below describes one T cell receptor (beta chain). V was trimmed by 5 bases and J by 5 bases, leaving 11 bases between them. The CDR3 sequence is 13 residues long. Germline CDR1 and CDR2: KGHDR and SFDVKD. This table comes from immunoSEQ multiplex PCR, and its TCRdb copy is limited to in-frame clones, with some not included. This table has 130,000 or so clones, about 87% appearing once. This sample stems from a study of control samples from healthy donors and cancer patients. The V call is TRBV24-1, the J call TRBJ1-1, with D perhaps TRBD1 (6 bases). The sample comprised blood. The sequence was obtained from a man younger than 40 in good health. The CDR3 sequence is CATSGGPGTEAFF. The CDR3 region has the DNA TGTGCCACCAGTGGGGGGCCGGGAACTGAAGCTTTCTTT.